The clone carrying this T cell receptor (beta chain) came up a few times. Its target is not known. The data belong to a study of shared clonotypes between healthy human individuals. CDR1 is SEHNR and CDR2 is FQNEAQ in the germline V gene (reference sequence). This CDR3 has 14 amino acids. The junction had 4 bases not matched to a gene; V was cut back by 0 bases and J by 5 bases. Sorted-subset replicate PCRs used roughly 180 ng DNA, 25,000 to 30,000 T cell genomes. The repertoire was sequenced with immunoSEQ multiplex PCR; TCRdb's copy has only in-frame clones and lacks some. The data hold 850,000 to 1,100,000 clones, with roughly 80% observed a single time. Broader study findings: Shared across a few donors were 5% to 6% of the naive CD4 clonotypes.

V usage is TRBV7-9 and J usage is TRBJ2-7; TRBD1 agrees at 7 bases. Sequenced material: memory CD4+ T cells from PBMCs. Subset indicated: CD45RA-negative fraction. This clonotype was obtained from a young man in good health. Some clones in this sample may be carry-over from other donors' samples. CDR3 in amino acids: CASSLAGRGNEQYF. The CDR3 DNA is TGTGCCAGCAGCTTAGCGGGCAGGGGGAACGAGCAGTACTTC.